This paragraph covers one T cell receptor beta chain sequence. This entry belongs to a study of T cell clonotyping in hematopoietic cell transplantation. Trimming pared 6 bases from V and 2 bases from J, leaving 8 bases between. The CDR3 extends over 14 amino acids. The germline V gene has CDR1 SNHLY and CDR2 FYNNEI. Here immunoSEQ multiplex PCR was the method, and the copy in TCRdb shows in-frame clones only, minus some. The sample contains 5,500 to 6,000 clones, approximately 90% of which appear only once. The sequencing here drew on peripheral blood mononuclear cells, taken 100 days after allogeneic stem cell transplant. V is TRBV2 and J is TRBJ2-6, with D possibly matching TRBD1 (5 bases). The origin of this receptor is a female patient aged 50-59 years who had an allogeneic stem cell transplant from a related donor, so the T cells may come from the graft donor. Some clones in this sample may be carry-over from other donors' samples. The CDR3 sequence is CASSRVPGANVLTF. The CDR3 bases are TGTGCCAGCAGCAGGGTCCCTGGGGCCAACGTCCTGACTTTC.